Below, 31 T cell receptor beta chains from the same sample are listed, as sequenced in a study of blood T cell repertoires in COVID-19. The repertoire was sequenced with immunoSEQ multiplex PCR; TCRdb's copy has only in-frame clones and lacks some. Of 200,000 to 250,000 clones detected, approximately 85% appear once; the ten largest clones hold approximately 13%. The specimen was peripheral blood. The receptors were sampled from an elderly man with acute or convalescent COVID-19.

V and J are TRBV27 and TRBJ1-1, with D tentatively TRBD1 (6 bases). There are 15 residues in the CDR3. With 2 bases removed from V and 7 bases from J, the gap between germline ends came to 17 bases. In germline, CDR1 is MNHEY, CDR2 SMNVEV (reference sequence). This CDR3 is CASSLKSWGQGEAFF. CDR3 DNA: TGTGCCAGCAGTTTAAAGAGCTGGGGGCAGGGTGAAGCTTTCTTT.

This chain's CDR3 is CASSLDRGTSNQPQHF. DNA for the CDR3: TGTGCCAGTAGTCTGGACAGGGGAACTAGCAATCAGCCCCAGCATTTT. This rearrangement joins TRBV19 to TRBJ1-5; 9 nucleotides agree with TRBD1. The V segment lost 5 bases and the J segment 0 bases; nucleotides outside the gene matches: 5. The CDR3 is made up of 16 amino acids. From germline, CDR1 is LNHDA and CDR2 SQIVND (reference sequence).

The chain links TRBV3-1 (or the pseudogene TRBV3-2) to TRBJ2-1; possibly TRBD2 for D (5 bases). The V and J ends lost 3 bases and 7 bases respectively, with 10 bases between them. The CDR3 spans 13 residues. Per germline, CDR1 LGHDT and CDR2 YNNKEL (reference sequence). CDR3 DNA: TGTGCCAGCAGCCAGAGGGTTCCGAATGAGCAGTTCTTC. Amino acid sequence: CASSQRVPNEQFF.

This rearrangement joins TRBV19 to TRBJ2-6; D may be TRBD1 (5 bases). Germline assignment: CDR1 LNHDA and CDR2 SQIVND (reference sequence). Trimming stripped 5 bases from V and 2 bases from J, with 10 bases between. The CDR3 length is 15 residues. The DNA of the CDR3 is TGTGCCAGTAGTTTGCAGGGTGCTGGGGCCAACGTCCTGACTTTC. Its translation is CASSLQGAGANVLTF.

The chain uses TRBV7-8 and TRBJ1-5; TRBD1 is a possible D gene (6 bases). The germline V gene encodes CDR1 SGHVS and CDR2 FQNEAQ. This CDR3 spans 14 amino acids. V lost 3 bases and J 3 bases, leaving 9 bases between the germline ends. The CDR3 spells CASSLDRTNQPQHF. DNA for the CDR3: TGTGCCAGCAGCTTGGACAGAACCAATCAGCCCCAGCATTTT.

The chain links TRBV6-5 to TRBJ1-5; D not resolved. V was trimmed by 5 bases and J by 0 bases, leaving 11 bases between them. The CDR3 consists of 15 residues. CDR1 and CDR2 (germline): MNHEY, SVGAGI. CDR3 amino acids: CASSQDFYSNQPQHF. In DNA, the CDR3 is TGTGCCAGCAGTCAGGACTTTTATAGCAATCAGCCCCAGCATTTT.

A note on this clone: Other DNA sequences within the sample encode an identical CDR3. The CDR3 DNA is TGTGCCAGCTCACCACCGTCGGTGCCCGGCTACACCTTC. Its translation is CASSPPSVPGYTF. This chain joins TRBV18 and TRBJ1-2; no reliable D call. Germline lookup yields CDR1 KGHSH and CDR2 LQKENI. V dropped 0 bases and J dropped 8 bases, with 10 bases sitting between them. This CDR3 is 13 amino acids long.

The J gene is TRBJ2-7, the V gene TRBV5-1; 7 bases are shared with TRBD2. CDR1 and CDR2 (germline): SGHRS, YFSETQ. The CDR3 spans 15 residues. Trimming at V came to 4 bases and at J to 0 bases, leaving 7 bases not matched to a gene. The CDR3 DNA sequence: TGCGCCAGCAGCCTACTCGGGGGGAGCTCCTACGAGCAGTACTTC. As protein: CASSLLGGSSYEQYF. Supplemented by reference TRBV5-1 and TRBJ2-7, the full variable domain reads KAGVTQTPRYLIKTRGQQVTLSCSPISGHRSVSWYQQTPGQGLQFLFEYFSETQRNKGNFPGRFSGRQFSNSRSEMNVSTLELGDSALYLCASSLLGGSSYEQYFGPGTRLTVT.

This chain uses TRBV4-1 with TRBJ1-1; D gene uncertain. The CDR3 covers 15 residues. V was clipped by 0 bases and J by 0 bases, with 8 bases between them. Germline values: CDR1 MGHRA, CDR2 YSYEKL. The CDR3 loop reads CASSQDPQLNTEAFF. The CDR3 nucleotides are TGCGCCAGCAGCCAAGATCCGCAGTTGAACACTGAAGCTTTCTTT.

The chain employs TRBV6-2 or TRBV6-3 and TRBJ1-5; D may be TRBD1 (6 bases). Per the germline V gene, CDR1 is MNHEY and CDR2 is SVGEGT. Trimming pared 2 bases from V and 10 bases from J, leaving 9 bases between. The CDR3 spans 12 residues. The CDR3 nucleotides are TGTGCCAGCAGTTACATACAGGGACCCCAGCATTTT. Protein sequence: CASSYIQGPQHF.

This chain links TRBV5-1 with TRBJ1-2; D not resolved. Trimming shortened V by 5 bases and J by 8 bases, and 19 bases separated the two germline ends. This CDR3 is 14 amino acids long. Germline V CDR1 and CDR2: SGHRS, YFSETQ. The CDR3, as DNA: TGCGCCAGCAGTAAGGACGGAGGATCGCGGGGCTACACCTTC. Its translation: CASSKDGGSRGYTF.

The chain recombines TRBV5-4 with TRBJ2-7; D unclear. The CDR3 extends over 12 amino acids. Per germline, CDR1 SGHNT and CDR2 YYREEE (reference sequence). The ends were cut back, 3 bases at V and 0 bases at J, with 4 bases in the middle. CDR3 sequence (DNA): TGTGCCAGCAGCTCCTACTCCTACGAGCAGTACTTC. It codes for CASSSYSYEQYF.

The J gene is TRBJ2-1, the V gene TRBV5-1, with TRBD1 matching 10 bases. After removal of 1 base from V and 9 bases from J, the junction contained 7 bases not matched to a gene. Germline assignment: CDR1 SGHRS and CDR2 YFSETQ. This CDR3 is 15 amino acids long. CDR3 in DNA: TGCGCCAGCAGCTTGAGGGGACAGGGGTTCGGTGAGCAGTTCTTC. It specifies CASSLRGQGFGEQFF.

The rearrangement links TRBV15 to TRBJ1-1; a possible D gene is TRBD1 (5 bases). CDR1 is LNHNV, CDR2 YYDKDF, per germline (reference sequence). Deletions cut 3 bases from V and 10 bases from J, with 12 bases between. CDR3 length: 12 residues. The CDR3 spells CATSSDGGGAFF. Here the CDR3 DNA reads TGTGCCACCAGCAGTGATGGCGGGGGAGCTTTCTTT.

This clone was seen repeatedly, ten times or more. The chain uses TRBV18 and TRBJ1-5; a possible D gene is TRBD1 (5 bases). V lost 3 bases and J lost 4, with 10 bases in between. Germline loops: CDR1 KGHSH, CDR2 LQKENI. The CDR3 spans 14 residues. In DNA form, the CDR3 reads TGTGCCAGCTCACCGACGACAGTTAATCAGCCCCAGCATTTT. As protein: CASSPTTVNQPQHF.

The chain uses TRBV28 and TRBJ1-2, with 12 bases lining up with TRBD1. This CDR3 spans 15 amino acids. Germline CDR1 is MDHEN and CDR2 is SYDVKM. Trimming at V came to 3 bases and at J to 7 bases, leaving 6 bases not matched to a gene. In DNA, the CDR3 is TGTGCCAGCAGTTTCGGGGACAGGGGGCTAGGTGGCTACACCTTC. It specifies CASSFGDRGLGGYTF.

The chain couples TRBV4-1 to TRBJ1-1; D might be TRBD1 (5 bases). The CDR3 is 16 residues long. The germline gives CDR1 MGHRA, CDR2 YSYEKL. V was pared by 1 base and J by 0 bases, with 12 bases between. The CDR3 spells CASSQVWGSMNTEAFF. The CDR3, as DNA: TGCGCCAGCAGCCAAGTTTGGGGCTCCATGAACACTGAAGCTTTCTTT.

The V and J genes are TRBV24-1 and TRBJ2-4, with TRBD1 matching over 7 bases. Germline values: CDR1 KGHDR, CDR2 SFDVKD. The CDR3 runs 17 residues. The V and J ends lost 4 bases and 0 bases, in that order; junction bases with no gene match: 8. DNA for the CDR3: TGTGCCACCAGTGAGTCGACAGGGTTCGGAGCCAAAAACATTCAGTACTTC. Its translation: CATSESTGFGAKNIQYF.

The chain couples TRBV7-6 to TRBJ1-6; D uncertain. Germline CDR1 is SGHVS and CDR2 is FNYEAQ. Trimming removed 0 bases from V and 5 bases from J, with 11 bases in between. This CDR3 has 16 amino acids. CDR3 DNA sequence: TGTGCCAGCAGCTTAGCGAACAGAAACAATAATTCACCCCTCCACTTT. Translated, it gives CASSLANRNNNSPLHF.

This chain joins TRBV7-2 and TRBJ2-1; possibly TRBD1 for D (5 bases). V shed 2 bases and J shed 1 base, with 9 bases lying between them. There are 15 residues in the CDR3. Germline CDR1 reads SGHTA; CDR2 reads FQGNSA. The CDR3, as DNA: TGTGCCAGCAGCTTATCACAGGTTTCCTACAATGAGCAGTTCTTC. This gives the protein CASSLSQVSYNEQFF.

The chain carries TRBV7-2 and TRBJ2-1; no reliable D call. Germline V gives CDR1 SGHTA, CDR2 FQGNSA. This CDR3 is built from 12 residues. V was pared by 5 bases and J by 6 bases, with 8 bases between. The CDR3 sequence is CASSLSGNEQFF. The CDR3 DNA follows: TGTGCCAGCAGCCTCTCGGGCAATGAGCAGTTCTTC.

A word on this clone: The sample has other DNA sequences that encode this CDR3 too. The rearrangement links TRBV7-9 to TRBJ2-7; D might be TRBD2 (6 bases). Trimming shortened V by 4 bases and J by 4 bases, and 14 bases separated the two germline ends. Germline V gene lookup returns CDR1 SEHNR and CDR2 FQNEAQ (reference sequence). The CDR3 loop spans 14 amino acids. The CDR3 is CASSSGTGDYEQYF. CDR3 in DNA: TGTGCCAGCAGCTCCGGGACGGGGGATTACGAGCAGTACTTC. The full variable domain, completed using reference TRBV7-9 and TRBJ2-7, is DTGVSQNPRHKITKRGQNVTFRCDPISEHNRLYWYRQTLGQGPEFLTYFQNEAQLEKSRLLSDRFSAERPKGSFSTLEIQRTEQGDSAMYLCASSSGTGDYEQYFGPGTRLTVT.

The chain uses TRBV7-2 and TRBJ2-1; D remains ambiguous. V gave up 1 base and J gave up 9 bases, with 7 bases separating them. This CDR3 is 12 amino acids long. CDR1 is SGHTA and CDR2 is FQGNSA in the germline V gene. The CDR3 here is CASSLEIGEQFF. The DNA of the CDR3 is TGTGCCAGCAGCTTAGAGATCGGTGAGCAGTTCTTC.

The V call is TRBV29-1, the J call TRBJ2-7; D perhaps matches TRBD2 (5 bases). Per the germline V gene, CDR1 is SQVTM and CDR2 is ANQGSEA. The CDR3 is 16 amino acids. Trimming removed 0 bases at V and 3 bases at J, with 18 bases between. The CDR3 loop reads CSVEDSSMGSIYEQYF. The CDR3 DNA follows: TGCAGCGTTGAAGATAGTAGTATGGGGAGTATCTACGAGCAGTACTTC.

The CDR3 reads CASSPGQGVSYEQYF. CDR3 in DNA: TGTGCCAGCTCACCCGGACAGGGAGTATCCTACGAGCAGTACTTC. The V gene is TRBV18, the J gene TRBJ2-7, with 8 bases that match TRBD1. The J segment lost 1 base and the V segment lost 3 bases, leaving 5 bases of the junction unmatched. Per germline, CDR1 KGHSH and CDR2 LQKENI. The CDR3 has 15 amino acids. The whole variable domain, remainder taken from reference TRBV18 and TRBJ2-7, is NAGVMQNPRHLVRRRGQEARLRCSPMKGHSHVYWYRQLPEEGLKFMVYLQKENIIDESGMPKERFSAEFPKEGPSILRIQQVVRGDSAAYFCASSPGQGVSYEQYFGPGTRLTVT.

The J gene is TRBJ2-3, the V gene TRBV6-1, with 10 bases lining up with TRBD2. CDR3 length: 16 amino acids. The germline CDR1 and CDR2 sequences are MNHNS and SASEGT. After removal of 2 bases from V and 4 bases from J, the junction contained 6 bases not matched to a gene. CDR3 nucleotides: TGTGCCAGCAGTGAAAGAAGCGGGGGGGCCGCAGATACGCAGTATTTT. The encoded protein is CASSERSGGAADTQYF.

This clone was counted a single time. The chain uses TRBV6-1 and TRBJ1-4, with unresolved D. V lost 5 bases and J 7 bases, leaving 11 bases between the germline ends. CDR1 and CDR2 from the germline V gene are MNHNS and SASEGT. The CDR3 has 13 residues. The CDR3 DNA follows: TGTGCCAGCAGTTCCCCCTTCCCTGAAAAACTGTTTTTT. Translating gives CASSSPFPEKLFF.

This rearrangement joins TRBV5-1 to TRBJ1-1; D is undetermined. Germline lookup yields CDR1 SGHRS and CDR2 YFSETQ. With 4 bases removed from V and 2 bases from J, the gap between germline ends came to 9 bases. The CDR3 length is 13 residues. CDR3 loop: CASSPLSNTEAFF. In DNA, the CDR3 is TGCGCCAGCAGCCCGCTAAGTAACACTGAAGCTTTCTTT.

This clone was observed once. The V call is TRBV3-1 (or the pseudogene TRBV3-2), the J call TRBJ2-7; the D gene is possibly TRBD1 (6 bases). Trimming stripped 4 bases from V and 3 bases from J, with 10 bases between. The CDR3 runs to 13 residues. The germline V gene has CDR1 LGHDT and CDR2 YNNKEL (reference sequence). Written as DNA, the CDR3 is TGTGCCAGCAGCCGAGGGGGATTCTACGAGCAGTACTTC. It specifies CASSRGGFYEQYF.

This chain joins TRBV9 and TRBJ2-3, with 7 bases aligning to TRBD2. CDR1 is SGDLS, CDR2 YYNGEE, per germline. The CDR3 consists of 15 residues. Trimming took 1 base from V and 1 from J; bases not matched to a gene: 3. The CDR3 loop is CASSVSGDRTDTQYF. The CDR3, as DNA: TGTGCCAGCAGCGTAAGCGGGGACCGCACAGATACGCAGTATTTT.

This chain joins TRBV6-1 and TRBJ1-2; the D is unclear. V was cut by 2 bases and J by 3 bases, with 7 bases left in between. The germline V gene encodes CDR1 MNHNS and CDR2 SASEGT. The CDR3 is 13 residues long. CDR3 coding DNA: TGTGCCAGCAGTGAAACGGAGCACTATGGCTACACCTTC. Its protein product is CASSETEHYGYTF.